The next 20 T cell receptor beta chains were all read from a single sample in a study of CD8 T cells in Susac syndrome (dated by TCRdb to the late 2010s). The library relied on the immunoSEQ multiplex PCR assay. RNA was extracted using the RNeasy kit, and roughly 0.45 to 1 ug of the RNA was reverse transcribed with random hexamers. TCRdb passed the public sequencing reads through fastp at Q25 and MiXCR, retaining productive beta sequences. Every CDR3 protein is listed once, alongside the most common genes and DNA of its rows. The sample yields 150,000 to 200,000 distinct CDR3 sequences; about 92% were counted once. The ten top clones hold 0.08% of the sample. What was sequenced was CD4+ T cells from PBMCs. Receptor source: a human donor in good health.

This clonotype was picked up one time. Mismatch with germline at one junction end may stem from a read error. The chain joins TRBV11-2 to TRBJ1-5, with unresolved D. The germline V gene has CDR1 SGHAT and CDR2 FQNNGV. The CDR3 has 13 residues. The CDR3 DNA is TGTGCCAGCAGCACACATAGCAACCAGCCCCAGCATTTT. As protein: CASSTHSNQPQHF. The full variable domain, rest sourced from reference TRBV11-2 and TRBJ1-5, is EAGVAQSPRYKIIEKRQSVAFWCNPISGHATLYWYQQILGQGPKLLIQFQNNGVVDDSQLPKDRFSAERLKGVDSTLKIQPAKLEDSAVYLCASSTHSNQPQHFGDGTRLSIL.

The CDR3 protein is CASSPGGTNTDTQYF. In DNA form, the CDR3 reads TGTGCCAGCAGTCCCGGAGGGACAAACACAGATACGCAGTATTTT. V is TRBV12-3 or TRBV12-4 and J is TRBJ2-3, with D possibly being TRBD1 or TRBD2 (6 bases each). V was shortened by 5 bases and J by 2 bases, with 14 bases between the two germline ends. This CDR3 is 15 amino acids long.

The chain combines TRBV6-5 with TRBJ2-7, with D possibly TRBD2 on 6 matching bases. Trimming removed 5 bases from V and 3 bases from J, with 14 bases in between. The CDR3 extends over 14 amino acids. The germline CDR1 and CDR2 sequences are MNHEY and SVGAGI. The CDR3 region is CASSPRGWGYEQYF. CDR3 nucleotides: TGTGCCAGCAGTCCTCGGGGGTGGGGCTACGAGCAGTACTTC.

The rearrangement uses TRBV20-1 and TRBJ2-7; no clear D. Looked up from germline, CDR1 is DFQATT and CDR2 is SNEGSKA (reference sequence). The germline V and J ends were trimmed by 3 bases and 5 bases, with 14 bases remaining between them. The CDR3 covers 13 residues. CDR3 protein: CSAREPLLHEQYF. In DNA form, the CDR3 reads TGCAGTGCTAGGGAGCCCCTGCTCCACGAGCAGTACTTC.

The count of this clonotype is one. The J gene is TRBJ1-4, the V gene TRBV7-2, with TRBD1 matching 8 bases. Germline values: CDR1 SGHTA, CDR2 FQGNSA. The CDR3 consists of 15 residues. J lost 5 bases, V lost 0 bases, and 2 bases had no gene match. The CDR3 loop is CASSLAGQENEKLFF. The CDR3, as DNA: TGTGCCAGCAGCTTAGCGGGACAGGAAAATGAAAAACTGTTTTTT.

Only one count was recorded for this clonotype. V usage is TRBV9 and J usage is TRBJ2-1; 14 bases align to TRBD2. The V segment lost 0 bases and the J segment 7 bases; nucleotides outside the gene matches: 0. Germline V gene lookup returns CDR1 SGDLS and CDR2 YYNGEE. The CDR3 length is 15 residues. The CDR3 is CASSVGLAGGNEQFF. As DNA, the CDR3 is TGTGCCAGCAGCGTAGGACTAGCGGGAGGGAATGAGCAGTTCTTC.

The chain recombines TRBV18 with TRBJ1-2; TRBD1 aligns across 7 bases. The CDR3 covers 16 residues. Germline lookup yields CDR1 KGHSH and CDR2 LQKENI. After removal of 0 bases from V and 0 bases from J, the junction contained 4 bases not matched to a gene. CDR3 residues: CASSPPMGQSNYGYTF. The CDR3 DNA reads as TGTGCCAGCTCACCACCCATGGGACAGTCTAACTATGGCTACACCTTC.

For the CDR3, the DNA is TGCGCCAGCTTACCGGGGACAGGAGCTAGCAATCAGCCCCAGCATTTT. Translated: CASLPGTGASNQPQHF. The gene calls are TRBV23-1 and TRBJ1-5, with 8 bases matching TRBD1. TRBV23-1 is noted as an ORF with a role that remains uncertain. The length of the CDR3 is 16 residues. Losses at the gene ends were 8 bases for V and 0 bases for J; bases not matched to a gene: 9.

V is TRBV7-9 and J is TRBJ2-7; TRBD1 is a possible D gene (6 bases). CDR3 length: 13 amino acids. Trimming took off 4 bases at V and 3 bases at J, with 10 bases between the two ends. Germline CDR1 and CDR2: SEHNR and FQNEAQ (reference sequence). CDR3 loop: CASSSYRDYEQYF. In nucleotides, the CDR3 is TGTGCCAGCAGCTCATACAGGGACTACGAGCAGTACTTC.

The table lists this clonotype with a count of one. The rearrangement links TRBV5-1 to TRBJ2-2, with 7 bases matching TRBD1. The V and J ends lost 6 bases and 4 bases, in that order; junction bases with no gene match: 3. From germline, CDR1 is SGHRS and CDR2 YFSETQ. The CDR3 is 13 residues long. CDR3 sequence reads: CASNHRGTGELFF. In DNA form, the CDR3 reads TGCGCCAGCAATCACAGGGGCACCGGGGAGCTGTTTTTT. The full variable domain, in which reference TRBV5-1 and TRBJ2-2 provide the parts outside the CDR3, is KAGVTQTPRYLIKTRGQQVTLSCSPISGHRSVSWYQQTPGQGLQFLFEYFSETQRNKGNFPGRFSGRQFSNSRSEMNVSTLELGDSALYLCASNHRGTGELFFGEGSRLTVL.

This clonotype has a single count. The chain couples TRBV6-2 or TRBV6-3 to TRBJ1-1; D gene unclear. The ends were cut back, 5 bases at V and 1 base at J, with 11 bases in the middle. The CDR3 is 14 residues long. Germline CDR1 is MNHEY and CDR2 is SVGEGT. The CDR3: CASSHRVGNTEAFF. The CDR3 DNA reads TGTGCCAGCAGTCACCGGGTCGGGAACACTGAAGCTTTCTTT.

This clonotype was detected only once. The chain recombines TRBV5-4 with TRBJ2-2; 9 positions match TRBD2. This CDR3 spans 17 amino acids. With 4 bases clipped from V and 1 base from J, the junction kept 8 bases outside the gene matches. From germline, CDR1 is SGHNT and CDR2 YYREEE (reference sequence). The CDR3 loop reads CASSHRVAGVNTGELFF. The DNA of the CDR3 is TGTGCCAGCAGCCACCGGGTAGCGGGAGTGAACACCGGGGAGCTGTTTTTT.

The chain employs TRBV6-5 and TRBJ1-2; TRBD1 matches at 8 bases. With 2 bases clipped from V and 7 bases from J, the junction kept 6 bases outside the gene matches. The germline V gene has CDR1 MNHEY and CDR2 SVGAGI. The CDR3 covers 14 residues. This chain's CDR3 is CASSYNQGAGGYTF. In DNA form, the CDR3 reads TGTGCCAGCAGTTACAACCAGGGGGCGGGTGGCTACACCTTC.

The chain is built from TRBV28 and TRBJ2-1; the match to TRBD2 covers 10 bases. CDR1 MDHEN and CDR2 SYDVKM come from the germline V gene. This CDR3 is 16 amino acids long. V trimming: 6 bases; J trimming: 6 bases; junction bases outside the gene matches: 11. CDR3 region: CASRSGSGGAINEQFF. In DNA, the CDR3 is TGTGCCAGCAGAAGCGGAAGCGGGGGGGCCATCAATGAGCAGTTCTTC.

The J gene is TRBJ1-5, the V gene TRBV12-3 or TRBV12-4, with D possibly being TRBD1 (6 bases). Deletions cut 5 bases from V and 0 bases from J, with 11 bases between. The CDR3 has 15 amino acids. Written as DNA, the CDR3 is TGTGCCAGCAGTGATCAGGGGTCTAGCAATCAGCCCCAGCATTTT. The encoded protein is CASSDQGSSNQPQHF.

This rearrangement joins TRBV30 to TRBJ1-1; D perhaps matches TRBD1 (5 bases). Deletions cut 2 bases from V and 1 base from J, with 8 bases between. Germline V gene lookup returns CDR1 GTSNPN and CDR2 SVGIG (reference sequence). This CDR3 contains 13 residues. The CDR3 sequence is CAWSRDGNTEAFF. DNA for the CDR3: TGTGCCTGGAGTCGGGACGGGAACACTGAAGCTTTCTTT. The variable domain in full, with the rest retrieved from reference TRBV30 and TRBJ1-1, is SQTIHQWPATLVQPVGSPLSLECTVEGTSNPNLYWYRQAAGRGLQLLFYSVGIGQISSEVPQNLSASRPQDRQFILSSKKLLLSDSGFYLCAWSRDGNTEAFFGQGTRLTVV.

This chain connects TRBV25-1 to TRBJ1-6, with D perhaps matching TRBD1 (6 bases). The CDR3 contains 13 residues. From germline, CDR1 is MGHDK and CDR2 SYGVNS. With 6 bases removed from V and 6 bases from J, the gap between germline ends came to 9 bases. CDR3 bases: TGTGCCAGCAGGGACAGCCTTAATTCACCCCTCCACTTT. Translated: CASRDSLNSPLHF.

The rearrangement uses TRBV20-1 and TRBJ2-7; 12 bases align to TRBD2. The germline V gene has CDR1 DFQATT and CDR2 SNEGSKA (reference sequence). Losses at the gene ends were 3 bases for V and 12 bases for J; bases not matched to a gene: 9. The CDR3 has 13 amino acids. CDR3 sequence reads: CSASTTSGGTRYF. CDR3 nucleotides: TGCAGTGCTAGCACTACTAGCGGGGGGACACGGTACTTC.

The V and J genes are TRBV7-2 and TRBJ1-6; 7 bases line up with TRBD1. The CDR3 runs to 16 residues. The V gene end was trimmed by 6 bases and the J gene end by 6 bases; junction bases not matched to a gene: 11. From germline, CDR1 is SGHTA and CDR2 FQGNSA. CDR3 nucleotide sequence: TGTGCCAGCAGTCGACCCCCAGGGGGACTTAATTCACCCCTCCACTTT. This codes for CASSRPPGGLNSPLHF.

Here the CDR3 reads CSASSGRAYNEQFF. The CDR3 DNA sequence: TGCAGTGCGAGTAGCGGGAGGGCCTACAATGAGCAGTTCTTC. This chain links TRBV20-1 with TRBJ2-1, with 11 bases identical to TRBD2. The J segment lost 2 bases and the V segment lost 6 bases, leaving 3 bases of the junction unmatched. Germline CDR1 reads DFQATT; CDR2 reads SNEGSKA (reference sequence). CDR3 size: 14 residues.